The 20 T cell receptor beta chains presented below share a single source sample, sequenced in a study of shared clonotypes between healthy human individuals. Repertoires were generated with immunoSEQ multiplex PCR, while TCRdb's copy carries only in-frame clones and drops some. Of about 100,000 clones listed, approximately 63% were seen once; the top ten hold about half. The sequenced material came from memory CD8+ T cells sorted from blood. Subset indicated: CD45RO+ cells pooled with CCR7-negative TemRA cells. The source is a man aged 30 to 39 in good health.

With regard to this clone: Other DNA sequences in the same sample also yield this CDR3. This chain connects TRBV7-9 to TRBJ2-1, with 9 bases identical to TRBD2. J gave up 2 bases and V 0 bases, and 2 bases lay outside the gene matches. The CDR3 has 16 amino acids. Per the germline V gene, CDR1 is SEHNR and CDR2 is FQNEAQ (reference sequence). CDR3 in amino acids: CASSLALAGTYNEQFF. As DNA, the CDR3 is TGTGCCAGCAGCTTAGCCCTAGCGGGAACCTACAATGAGCAGTTCTTC.

V gene TRBV6-4 combines with J gene TRBJ2-1; TRBD2 agrees at 10 bases. The V and J ends lost 3 bases and 4 bases, in that order; junction bases with no gene match: 3. CDR3 length: 15 amino acids. The germline gives CDR1 MRHNA, CDR2 SNTAGT. The CDR3 DNA is TGTGCCAGCAGTGATAGACTAGCGGGTTACAATGAGCAGTTCTTC. Translation: CASSDRLAGYNEQFF.

V is TRBV11-2 and J is TRBJ2-1; TRBD1 matches 8 bases. CDR1 SGHAT and CDR2 FQNNGV come from the germline V gene. The CDR3 length is 15 residues. V shed 4 bases and J 6 bases; nucleotides not matched to a gene: 8. This chain's CDR3 is CASSSEPDRANEQFF. CDR3 sequence (DNA): TGTGCCAGCAGCTCCGAACCGGACAGGGCCAATGAGCAGTTCTTC.

This chain links TRBV5-4 with TRBJ2-3; a possible D gene is TRBD2 (5 bases). With 4 bases removed from V and 4 bases from J, the gap between germline ends came to 13 bases. The germline CDR1 and CDR2 sequences are SGHNT and YYREEE (reference sequence). This CDR3 region has 14 residues. In DNA form, the CDR3 reads TGTGCCAGCAGCAGGGAGCAGGTCGCAGATACGCAGTATTTT. Translated: CASSREQVADTQYF. The entire variable domain, with the rest obtained from reference TRBV5-4 and TRBJ2-3, is as follows: ETGVTQSPTHLIKTRGQQVTLRCSSQSGHNTVSWYQQALGQGPQFIFQYYREEENGRGNFPPRFSGLQFPNYSSELNVNALELDDSALYLCASSREQVADTQYFGPGTRLTVL.

V usage is TRBV9 and J usage is TRBJ2-1, with TRBD1 identical over 8 bases. The CDR3 loop spans 15 amino acids. Per germline, CDR1 SGDLS and CDR2 YYNGEE. The V and J ends lost 3 bases and 2 bases, in that order; junction bases with no gene match: 4. The CDR3 is CASSGGQGPYNEQFF. The CDR3 coding sequence is TGTGCCAGCAGCGGAGGACAGGGCCCCTACAATGAGCAGTTCTTC.

The chain is built from TRBV6-1 and TRBJ2-1, with D unresolved. V was cut by 7 bases and J by 7 bases, with 17 bases left in between. The CDR3 runs to 14 residues. Germline V gene lookup returns CDR1 MNHNS and CDR2 SASEGT. The CDR3: CASKRFAVHNEQFF. CDR3 DNA sequence: TGTGCCAGCAAAAGATTTGCAGTCCATAATGAGCAGTTCTTC.

This clone appeared a few times. This may stem from a read error, because a much larger clone lies one nucleotide away. CDR3 in amino acids: CASSGLAGADTQYF. The CDR3 DNA sequence: TGTGCCAGCAGTGGACTAGCGGGAGCAGATACGCAGTATTTT. This sequence joins TRBV6-5 and TRBJ2-3, with 13 bases aligning to TRBD2. CDR3 length equals 14 residues. Germline CDR1 MNHEY, CDR2 SVGAGI. V shed 5 bases, J shed 4 bases, and the junction held 0 bases outside the gene matches.

The genes are TRBV2 and TRBJ2-7, with 7 bases that match TRBD1. V trimming: 6 bases; J trimming: 4 bases; junction bases outside the gene matches: 18. This CDR3 has 17 amino acids. Germline CDR1 reads SNHLY; CDR2 reads FYNNEI. The CDR3 sequence is CASRDHTGAVLRYEQYF. The CDR3 nucleotides are TGTGCCAGCAGAGACCATACAGGGGCGGTTCTCAGGTACGAGCAGTACTTC.

This clone appeared a few times. The genes are TRBV21-1 and TRBJ1-1; the listed D gene, TRBD1, was not tested against the DNA. TRBV21-1 is assigned pseudogene status. The CDR3 consists of 14 residues. CDR3 region: CASSKGHMNTEAFF. CDR3 nucleotides: TGTGCCAGCAGCAAAGGACACATGAACACTGAAGCTTTCTTT.

This clone is classed as medium-sized. The rearrangement joins TRBV7-2 to TRBJ2-7; D unresolved. The germline V gene has CDR1 SGHTA and CDR2 FQGNSA. Trimming took 1 base from V and 4 from J, leaving 8 bases between them. The CDR3 sequence is 13 residues long. This CDR3 is CASSLDPRYEQYF. As DNA, the CDR3 is TGTGCCAGCAGCTTAGACCCCAGATACGAGCAGTACTTC.

This clone was recorded a few times. The rearrangement uses TRBV5-4 and TRBJ2-5; 9 bases fit TRBD1. V lost 4 bases and J lost 5; bases outside the gene matches: 6. The CDR3 spans 14 residues. Germline V gene lookup returns CDR1 SGHNT and CDR2 YYREEE (reference sequence). The CDR3 nucleotides read TGTGCCAGCAGCCGCCCAGGGACAGGGGAGACCCAGTACTTC. This translates into CASSRPGTGETQYF.

In its sample, this clone was seen a few times. The CDR3 sequence: CASSDPKKETQYF. As DNA, the CDR3 is TGCGCCAGCAGTGACCCGAAGAAAGAGACCCAGTACTTC. The chain links TRBV10-1 to TRBJ2-5; no reliable D call. The length of the CDR3 is 13 residues. In germline, CDR1 is WNHNN, CDR2 SYGVQD (reference sequence). V lost 3 bases and J 3 bases, leaving 8 bases between the germline ends.

The rearrangement uses TRBV2 and TRBJ2-7; a weak D match, TRBD1 (6 bases). Germline V CDR1 and CDR2: SNHLY, FYNNEI. CDR3 size: 16 residues. V was pared by 7 bases and J by 2 bases, with 21 bases between. CDR3 loop: CASTRSPGTLTYEQYF. The CDR3 bases are TGTGCCAGCACCCGAAGCCCAGGGACACTCACCTACGAGCAGTACTTC.

The rearrangement uses TRBV7-9 and TRBJ1-2; D is ambiguous. Trimming removed 1 base from V and 4 bases from J, with 7 bases in between. Germline CDR1 SEHNR, CDR2 FQNEAQ (reference sequence). The CDR3 is 13 residues long. DNA for the CDR3: TGTGCCAGCAGCTTAGGTACATCCTATGGCTACACCTTC. This encodes CASSLGTSYGYTF.

This clone has more than one count but fewer than ten. The chain combines TRBV7-6 with TRBJ2-5; the match to TRBD1 covers 8 bases. From germline, CDR1 is SGHVS and CDR2 FNYEAQ. Losses at the gene ends were 2 bases for V and 5 bases for J; bases not matched to a gene: 4. The CDR3 sequence is 14 residues long. CDR3 sequence (DNA): TGTGCCAGCAGCTTATGGACAGGGCCGGAGACCCAGTACTTC. This translates into CASSLWTGPETQYF.

The CDR3 region is CASNPSWRDTGELFF. In DNA form, the CDR3 reads TGCGCCAGCAACCCTTCGTGGAGGGACACCGGGGAGCTGTTTTTT. The genes are TRBV5-1 and TRBJ2-2; D may be TRBD2 (6 bases). Looked up from germline, CDR1 is SGHRS and CDR2 is YFSETQ. V lost 6 bases and J 3 bases, leaving 15 bases between the germline ends. This CDR3 is 15 amino acids long.

The rearrangement joins TRBV6-5 to TRBJ2-5, with 8 bases matching TRBD2. The V gene end was trimmed by 6 bases and the J gene end by 1 base; junction bases not matched to a gene: 1. Looked up from germline, CDR1 is MNHEY and CDR2 is SVGAGI. This CDR3 has 13 amino acids. DNA of the CDR3: TGTGCCAGCAGACGGGAGGGCCAAGAGACCCAGTACTTC. This translates into CASRREGQETQYF.

The chain uses TRBV7-8 and TRBJ1-5; tentatively, D is TRBD1 (6 bases). Trimming took 1 base from V and 5 from J, leaving 15 bases between them. This CDR3 spans 16 amino acids. Per the germline V gene, CDR1 is SGHVS and CDR2 is FQNEAQ. Here the CDR3 reads CASSLEFRTDHQPQHF. CDR3 DNA: TGTGCCAGCAGCTTAGAATTCAGGACAGATCATCAGCCCCAGCATTTT. Looking up the rest from reference TRBV7-8 and TRBJ1-5 gives the full variable domain: GAGVSQSPRYKVAKRGQDVALRCDPISGHVSLFWYQQALGQGPEFLTYFQNEAQLDKSGLPSDRFFAERPEGSVSTLKIQRTQQEDSAVYLCASSLEFRTDHQPQHFGDGTRLSIL.

The chain carries TRBV4-2 and TRBJ1-2; no clear D. CDR1 and CDR2 (germline): LGHNA, YNFKEQ. This CDR3 has 18 residues. Trimming cost V 5 bases and J 4 bases, with 26 bases left between them. CDR3 bases: TGTGCCAGCAGCGTACAGCTGGCAAAGGTTGAAAAGACCTATGGCTACACCTTC. This encodes CASSVQLAKVEKTYGYTF.

V and J are TRBV10-3 and TRBJ2-2; the D is unclear. Germline V gene data show CDR1 as ENHRY and CDR2 as SYGVKD. This CDR3 region has 11 residues. Trimming removed 5 bases from V and 6 bases from J, with 4 bases in between. Here the CDR3 reads CAISYAGELFF. The CDR3 DNA reads TGTGCCATCAGTTACGCCGGGGAGCTGTTTTTT.